This TCR beta chain was recovered during a study of T cell repertoires in cytomegalovirus infection. For the study at large: HLA-B-restricted CMV epitopes that are well studied were used alongside recently identified HLA-C-restricted ones. Indications came from public TCR beta signatures; they pointed to CMV infection and to a matching HLA type.

Broader study findings: HLA-C-restricted CMV clonotypes gave the most frequent clonotype in two of eight donors. Identification of carriers of CMV plus the relevant HLA was performed using cumulative public TCR beta family frequency.

TCRdb analysed the reads with MiXCR anew, one entry per CDR3 protein. The sample includes hundreds of thousands of distinct CDR3 sequences, roughly 30% of them seen just once. Germline CDR1 reads GTSNPN; CDR2 reads SVGIG (reference sequence). V shed 1 base and J shed 5 bases, with 5 bases lying between them. CDR3 length equals 11 residues. About this clonotype: Its target is unknown.

The gene calls are TRBV30 and TRBJ1-2; the D is unclear. The source is a human donor in good health (CMV status not recorded). Some clones in this sample may be carry-over from other donors' samples. The sequencing here drew on cultured PBMCs, taken from culture after CMV antigen stimulation. The CDR3 region is CAWSALYGYTF. CDR3 sequence (DNA): TGTGCCTGGAGTGCCCTTTATGGCTACACCTTC.